This T cell receptor beta chain was retrieved from a study of blood T cell repertoires in COVID-19. In the authors' workflow: Quantification of nucleated cells was approximated via reference gene primer amplification. Sequencing was performed with immunoSEQ multiplex PCR; in TCRdb, only in-frame clones are kept and a portion is missing. D and trimming come from the DNA, and the V and J calls and clone size come from that table. The sample consists of fewer than 250,000 clones, roughly 88% of them appearing once. This CDR3 is 14 amino acids long. Germline loops: CDR1 SGHRS, CDR2 YFSETQ. Trimming took 5 bases from V and 0 from J; bases not matched to a gene: 2. Participant reports of clinical history set cohort assignment.

Sequenced: PBMCs or T cells enriched from blood (not recorded which). The origin of this receptor is a woman between 50 and 59 years old with acute COVID-19. The rearrangement joins TRBV5-1 to TRBJ2-3; 8 bases are a match to TRBD2. CDR3 residues: CASSSGVSTDTQYF. DNA of the CDR3: TGCGCCAGCAGTAGCGGGGTTAGCACAGATACGCAGTATTTT.